This T cell receptor beta chain was recovered during a study of blood T cell repertoires in COVID-19. Turning to the study itself: Some COVID-19 samples were acute and others convalescent; all came from the United States, Italy and Spain. In each case, the material was cDNA or gDNA derived from T cells, B-cell-depleted T cells, or PBMCs.

This CDR3 has 15 residues. Germline V gives CDR1 KGHDR, CDR2 SFDVKD. V lost 3 bases and J 5 bases, leaving 12 bases between the germline ends. Original methodology: Counts of nucleated cells, estimated from reference gene primer amplification, were obtained. Profiled with immunoSEQ multiplex PCR; TCRdb holds only in-frame clones, not every one. The DNA gave D and trimming, while V, J and clone size come from that table. The sample shows more than 110,000 clones, 84% of them seen only once. This chain joins TRBV24-1 and TRBJ2-2; D perhaps matches TRBD1 (6 bases). Input material: peripheral blood. This clonotype was obtained from a woman of 80 years or more in a cohort sampled during active or convalescent COVID-19. CDR3 amino acids: CATSDQTTGTGELFF. CDR3 in DNA: TGTGCCACCAGTGATCAAACGACAGGAACCGGGGAGCTGTTTTTT.